Listed below are T cell receptor beta chains from one sample, sequenced in a study of blood T cells in healthy people across ages. Each CDR3 protein gets one entry after TCRdb re-called the 5' RACE reads with MiXCR. The sample holds 750,000 to 950,000 distinct CDR3 sequences, about 26% seen once. These data were also filed under a second study, of T cells of mothers and their children.

Sequencing used blood. These receptors came from a boy between 10 and 17 years old in good health. Both conserved end residues are part of each CDR3. A D gene is named only where the DNA matches it firmly. Clone size is stated in some rows and not others, as once, few, many or a class when expanded.

d_call: NA; v_call: TRBV19; j_call: TRBJ1-3; clone_size: few; cdr3_nt: TGTGCCAGTGGAACAGGCAACTCTGGAAACACCATATATTTT; cdr3_aa: CASGTGNSGNTIYF
d_call: NA; v_call: TRBV18; j_call: TRBJ1-1; clone_size: few; cdr3_nt: TGTGCCAGCTCACCTTCGGTGGATAACACTGAAGCTTTCTTT; cdr3_aa: CASSPSVDNTEAFF
d_call: NA; v_call: TRBV12-3/TRBV12-4; j_call: TRBJ2-1; clone_size: NA; cdr3_nt: TGTGCCAGCACCACCTACAATGAGCAGTTCTTC; cdr3_aa: CASTTYNEQFF
d_call: NA; v_call: TRBV7-2; j_call: TRBJ2-2; clone_size: few; cdr3_nt: TGTGCCAGCAGCCGACACTGGGGCGGGGAGCTGTTTTTT; cdr3_aa: CASSRHWGGELFF
d_call: NA; v_call: TRBV4-1; j_call: TRBJ2-4; clone_size: NA; cdr3_nt: TGCGCCAGCAGCCAAAAGGGTAACATTCAGTACTTC; cdr3_aa: CASSQKGNIQYF
d_call: TRBD1; v_call: TRBV7-9; j_call: TRBJ1-2; clone_size: NA; cdr3_nt: TGTGCCAGCAGCTTAGGACAGGGGCCTGTCTATGGCTACACCTTC; cdr3_aa: CASSLGQGPVYGYTF
d_call: NA; v_call: TRBV12-3/TRBV12-4; j_call: TRBJ2-1; clone_size: NA; cdr3_nt: TGTGCCAGCAGTTCTGGGTTACAGGTGTCCGGTGAGCAGTTCTTC; cdr3_aa: CASSSGLQVSGEQFF
d_call: TRBD2; v_call: TRBV12-5; j_call: TRBJ2-2; clone_size: few; cdr3_nt: TGTGCTAGTGGTCTGCCTCGACTAGCGGGGGGGCCGGCCACCGGGGAGCTGTTTTTT; cdr3_aa: CASGLPRLAGGPATGELFF
d_call: NA; v_call: TRBV28; j_call: TRBJ1-1; clone_size: few; cdr3_nt: TGTGCCAGCAGAATCAGGGACAACACTGAAGCTTTCTTT; cdr3_aa: CASRIRDNTEAFF
d_call: NA; v_call: TRBV28; j_call: TRBJ2-6; clone_size: NA; cdr3_nt: TGTGCCAGCAGCATCGGGGCCAACGTCCTGACTTTC; cdr3_aa: CASSIGANVLTF
d_call: TRBD1; v_call: TRBV12-5; j_call: TRBJ2-2; clone_size: NA; cdr3_nt: TGTGCTAGTGGGCGGGACAGGAAAACCGGGGAGCTGTTTTTT; cdr3_aa: CASGRDRKTGELFF
d_call: NA; v_call: TRBV20-1; j_call: TRBJ2-3; clone_size: NA; cdr3_nt: TGCAGTGCTACTACACGAACTTCTAGCACAGATACGCAGTATTTT; cdr3_aa: CSATTRTSSTDTQYF
d_call: TRBD1; v_call: TRBV12-3/TRBV12-4; j_call: TRBJ1-3; clone_size: NA; cdr3_nt: TGTGCCAGCAGTCTCCAGGGGGCTAGAAACACCATATATTTT; cdr3_aa: CASSLQGARNTIYF
d_call: NA; v_call: TRBV29-1; j_call: TRBJ2-3; clone_size: NA; cdr3_nt: TGCAGCGTTTGGGGGGTAGCCACAGATACGCAGTATTTT; cdr3_aa: CSVWGVATDTQYF
d_call: NA; v_call: TRBV25-1; j_call: TRBJ2-5; clone_size: few; cdr3_nt: TGTGCCAGCAGTAAGCTCACCCAAGAGACCCAGTACTTC; cdr3_aa: CASSKLTQETQYF
d_call: NA; v_call: TRBV7-9; j_call: TRBJ2-3; clone_size: NA; cdr3_nt: TGTGCCAGCAGCTTAGTGGGGGATAGGACAGATACGCAGTATTTT; cdr3_aa: CASSLVGDRTDTQYF
d_call: TRBD1; v_call: TRBV9; j_call: TRBJ2-5; clone_size: NA; cdr3_nt: TGTGCCAGCAGCGTACTGGACAGGGCCCAAGAGACCCAGTACTTC; cdr3_aa: CASSVLDRAQETQYF
d_call: NA; v_call: TRBV7-9; j_call: TRBJ1-1; clone_size: few; cdr3_nt: TGTGCCAGCAGCTCCCCCTGGGACGAGAACACTGAAGCTTTCTTT; cdr3_aa: CASSSPWDENTEAFF
d_call: NA; v_call: TRBV28; j_call: TRBJ2-7; clone_size: few; cdr3_nt: TGTGCCAGCACTATCAGGGCCCCCTCCTACGAGCAGTACTTC; cdr3_aa: CASTIRAPSYEQYF
d_call: NA; v_call: TRBV7-9; j_call: TRBJ2-7; clone_size: NA; cdr3_nt: TGTGCCAGCAGCTTAGAAGTTGGCGAGCAGTACTTC; cdr3_aa: CASSLEVGEQYF
d_call: TRBD2; v_call: TRBV20-1; j_call: TRBJ2-3; clone_size: few; cdr3_nt: TGCAGTGCTAGAGCAGGACTAGCGTCTAGCACAGATACGCAGTATTTT; cdr3_aa: CSARAGLASSTDTQYF
d_call: TRBD1; v_call: TRBV12-3/TRBV12-4; j_call: TRBJ1-3; clone_size: few; cdr3_nt: TGTGCCAGCAGTTTAGCGCTAACAGGGGGCGGAAACACCATATATTTT; cdr3_aa: CASSLALTGGGNTIYF
d_call: NA; v_call: TRBV7-9; j_call: TRBJ1-1; clone_size: few; cdr3_nt: TGTGCCAGCACCCGGGGGACTGACACTGAAGCTTTCTTT; cdr3_aa: CASTRGTDTEAFF
d_call: NA; v_call: TRBV6-5; j_call: TRBJ1-1; clone_size: NA; cdr3_nt: TGTGCCAGCAATCCCGGGGGGGCACGGCACACTGAAGCTTTCTTT; cdr3_aa: CASNPGGARHTEAFF
d_call: TRBD2; v_call: TRBV7-3; j_call: TRBJ2-2; clone_size: few; cdr3_nt: TGTGCCAGCAGCTCAGGACTAGCGGGAGCAACCGGGGAGCTGTTTTTT; cdr3_aa: CASSSGLAGATGELFF
d_call: TRBD1; v_call: TRBV3-1; j_call: TRBJ2-7; clone_size: NA; cdr3_nt: TGTGCCAGCAGCCAAGTGGGGACAGACTACGAGCAGTACTTC; cdr3_aa: CASSQVGTDYEQYF
d_call: NA; v_call: TRBV28; j_call: TRBJ2-5; clone_size: many; cdr3_nt: TGTGCCAGCAGCCCACCCCAGGGGAGCCAAGAGACCCAGTACTTC; cdr3_aa: CASSPPQGSQETQYF
d_call: TRBD2; v_call: TRBV18; j_call: TRBJ2-5; clone_size: NA; cdr3_nt: TGTGCCAGCTCCCCATCAGCTAGCGGGGGTGAGACCCAGTACTTC; cdr3_aa: CASSPSASGGETQYF
d_call: NA; v_call: TRBV19; j_call: TRBJ2-2; clone_size: few; cdr3_nt: TGTGCCAGTCGGCGGGACAGGAACACCGGGGAGCTGTTTTTT; cdr3_aa: CASRRDRNTGELFF
d_call: NA; v_call: TRBV5-6; j_call: TRBJ2-5; clone_size: many; cdr3_nt: TGTGCCAGCAGCTTGGTAGCAGCTCAAGAGACCCAGTACTTC; cdr3_aa: CASSLVAAQETQYF
d_call: NA; v_call: TRBV6-5; j_call: TRBJ2-5; clone_size: few; cdr3_nt: TGTGCCAGCAGTCGCGGGGACAGAGCTCAAGAGACCCAGTACTTC; cdr3_aa: CASSRGDRAQETQYF
d_call: NA; v_call: TRBV11-2; j_call: TRBJ1-4; clone_size: NA; cdr3_nt: TGTGCCAGCAGCCCATCGCGGCGGCTGAATGAAAAACTGTTTTTT; cdr3_aa: CASSPSRRLNEKLFF
d_call: TRBD2; v_call: TRBV20-1; j_call: TRBJ2-5; clone_size: NA; cdr3_nt: TGCAGTGGACAGCGGGGGGAAGAGACCCAGTACTTC; cdr3_aa: CSGQRGEETQYF
d_call: NA; v_call: TRBV5-1; j_call: TRBJ2-3; clone_size: NA; cdr3_nt: TGCGCCAGCAACCCTGGGGCTACACCCACAGATACGCAGTATTTT; cdr3_aa: CASNPGATPTDTQYF
d_call: NA; v_call: TRBV14; j_call: TRBJ2-2; clone_size: NA; cdr3_nt: TGTGCCAGCAGCCGACCGGGACGCAGGAACACCGGGGAGCTGTTTTTT; cdr3_aa: CASSRPGRRNTGELFF
d_call: NA; v_call: TRBV6-2/TRBV6-3; j_call: TRBJ2-5; clone_size: few; cdr3_nt: TGTGCCGGGGGTAGGACATCCAAAGAGACCCAGTACTTC; cdr3_aa: CAGGRTSKETQYF
d_call: TRBD1; v_call: TRBV20-1; j_call: TRBJ1-6; clone_size: few; cdr3_nt: TGCAGTGCTAGTTCGGTCCAGGGGGCCTATTCACCCCTCCACTTT; cdr3_aa: CSASSVQGAYSPLHF
d_call: NA; v_call: TRBV7-2; j_call: TRBJ2-5; clone_size: NA; cdr3_nt: TGTGCCAGCAGCCCAGATCGTACAGGGATTTTCTGGGAGACCCAGTACTTC; cdr3_aa: CASSPDRTGIFWETQYF
d_call: NA; v_call: TRBV6-5; j_call: TRBJ1-4; clone_size: NA; cdr3_nt: TGTGCCAGCAGTTACGGAGGGTTTTTGGCTAATGAAAAACTGTTTTTT; cdr3_aa: CASSYGGFLANEKLFF
d_call: NA; v_call: TRBV3-1; j_call: TRBJ2-5; clone_size: many; cdr3_nt: TGTGCCAGCAGCCACAAGGCCGGGCTACAAGAGACCCAGTACTTC; cdr3_aa: CASSHKAGLQETQYF
d_call: NA; v_call: TRBV12-3/TRBV12-4; j_call: TRBJ2-6; clone_size: NA; cdr3_nt: TGTGCCAGCAGTTTAAGTTGGCGAGCTGAAGCTTCTGGGGCCAACGTCCTGACTTTC; cdr3_aa: CASSLSWRAEASGANVLTF
d_call: TRBD1; v_call: TRBV20-1; j_call: TRBJ1-3; clone_size: NA; cdr3_nt: TGCAGTGCAAGAACAGGGGGTGGAAACACCATATATTTT; cdr3_aa: CSARTGGGNTIYF